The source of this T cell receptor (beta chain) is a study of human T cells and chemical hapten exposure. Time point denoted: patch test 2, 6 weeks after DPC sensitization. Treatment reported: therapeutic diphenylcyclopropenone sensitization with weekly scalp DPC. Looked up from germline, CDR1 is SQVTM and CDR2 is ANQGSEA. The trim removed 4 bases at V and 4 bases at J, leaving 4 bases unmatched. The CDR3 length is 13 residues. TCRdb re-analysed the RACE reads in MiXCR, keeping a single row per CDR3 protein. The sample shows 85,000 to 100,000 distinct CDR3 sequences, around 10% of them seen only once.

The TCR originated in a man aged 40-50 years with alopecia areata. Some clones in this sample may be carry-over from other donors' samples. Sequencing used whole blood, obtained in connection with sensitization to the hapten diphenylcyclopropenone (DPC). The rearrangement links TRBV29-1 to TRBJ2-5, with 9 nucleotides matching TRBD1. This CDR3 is CSVAGQGPETQYF. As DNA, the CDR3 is TGCAGCGTTGCTGGACAGGGGCCAGAGACCCAGTACTTC.